These T cell receptor beta chains were read from a single sample in a study of T cells expressing NK-cell markers. TCRdb reanalyzed the 5' RACE reads and collapses them to one entry per CDR3 protein, without DNA. Recorded for this sample: some 440,000 distinct CDR3 sequences. Source material: blood T cells: a sorted CD56 or NKG2C T cell subset, CD4+ or CD8+ T cells, or bulk PBMC T cells (not recorded which). Source of these receptors: a woman aged 45-65 years in good health. Both conserved end residues are part of each CDR3. Each record gives: CDR3 protein, V gene, J gene.

cdr3_aa: CASRLWGGNTEAFF
v_call: TRBV5-1
j_call: TRBJ1-1

cdr3_aa: CASSLTGFNEKLFF
v_call: TRBV5-5
j_call: TRBJ1-4

cdr3_aa: CASRDRGRNEKLFF
v_call: TRBV7-9
j_call: TRBJ1-4

cdr3_aa: CSASPMTGLYGYTF
v_call: TRBV20-1
j_call: TRBJ1-2

cdr3_aa: CSAAFHGTQYF
v_call: TRBV20-1
j_call: TRBJ2-3

cdr3_aa: CASTLGKTSANTGELFF
v_call: TRBV5-1
j_call: TRBJ2-2

cdr3_aa: CSASSAGGMSEAFF
v_call: TRBV20-1
j_call: TRBJ1-1

cdr3_aa: CSARVVGEQFF
v_call: TRBV20-1
j_call: TRBJ2-1

cdr3_aa: CASSDRLSGRYNEQFF
v_call: TRBV6-5
j_call: TRBJ2-1

cdr3_aa: CASSLLHTQQLYGYTF
v_call: TRBV7-8
j_call: TRBJ1-2

cdr3_aa: CASSRRGTSTDTQYF
v_call: TRBV14
j_call: TRBJ2-3

cdr3_aa: CASSSTGSAEPQHF
v_call: TRBV12-3/TRBV12-4
j_call: TRBJ1-5

cdr3_aa: CASSFMQGAMQYF
v_call: TRBV27
j_call: TRBJ2-3

cdr3_aa: CASSFGGDWAGNEQYF
v_call: TRBV5-1
j_call: TRBJ2-7

cdr3_aa: CASSQDSDDTDTQYF
v_call: TRBV3-1
j_call: TRBJ2-3

cdr3_aa: CASKPSTDTQYF
v_call: TRBV12-3/TRBV12-4
j_call: TRBJ2-3

cdr3_aa: CASSQVQSNTGELFF
v_call: TRBV3-1
j_call: TRBJ2-2

cdr3_aa: CASSQRQGGSGYTF
v_call: TRBV3-1
j_call: TRBJ1-2

cdr3_aa: CASSYPLDRGTDTQYF
v_call: TRBV6-2/TRBV6-3
j_call: TRBJ2-3

cdr3_aa: CASSRGVGFDTQYF
v_call: TRBV5-1
j_call: TRBJ2-3

cdr3_aa: CSVGGGGSDGYTF
v_call: TRBV29-1
j_call: TRBJ1-2

cdr3_aa: CSAERGLGLASYEQYF
v_call: TRBV20-1
j_call: TRBJ2-7

cdr3_aa: CASSLQGWTGELFF
v_call: TRBV7-3
j_call: TRBJ2-2

cdr3_aa: CASSRTSEVVEFF
v_call: TRBV6-2/TRBV6-3
j_call: TRBJ2-1

cdr3_aa: CAISGGTGYNQAFF
v_call: TRBV10-3
j_call: TRBJ1-1

cdr3_aa: CASSQTSGTTGNTIYF
v_call: TRBV7-6
j_call: TRBJ1-3

cdr3_aa: CASTQSYNEQFF
v_call: TRBV5-6
j_call: TRBJ2-1

cdr3_aa: CSASNPSGMNEKLFF
v_call: TRBV20-1
j_call: TRBJ1-4

cdr3_aa: CASSFTNRDEQFF
v_call: TRBV5-1
j_call: TRBJ2-1

cdr3_aa: CASSPFASTDTQYF
v_call: TRBV18
j_call: TRBJ2-3

cdr3_aa: CSVLGLRAITEAFF
v_call: TRBV29-1
j_call: TRBJ1-1

cdr3_aa: CASSPGTHTGELFF
v_call: TRBV18
j_call: TRBJ2-2

cdr3_aa: CASSQGGQTVQPQHF
v_call: TRBV4-1
j_call: TRBJ1-5

cdr3_aa: CASSVSFKAQPQHF
v_call: TRBV7-6
j_call: TRBJ1-5

cdr3_aa: CASSQGRGQGQPQHF
v_call: TRBV3-1
j_call: TRBJ1-5

cdr3_aa: CASSSSDRGEYNEQFF
v_call: TRBV7-9
j_call: TRBJ2-1

cdr3_aa: CASSYQGGYQPQHF
v_call: TRBV6-2/TRBV6-3
j_call: TRBJ1-5

cdr3_aa: CASTRAGGGTGELFF
v_call: TRBV6-2/TRBV6-3
j_call: TRBJ2-2

cdr3_aa: CSAQRGDQPQHF
v_call: TRBV20-1
j_call: TRBJ1-5

cdr3_aa: CSARPQGGRLHSEQFF
v_call: TRBV20-1
j_call: TRBJ2-1

cdr3_aa: CASSQEGTPYEQYF
v_call: TRBV3-1
j_call: TRBJ2-7

cdr3_aa: CASSTSDRGFSHNEQFF
v_call: TRBV6-6
j_call: TRBJ2-1

cdr3_aa: CASSLTSNTRTFF
v_call: TRBV3-1
j_call: TRBJ1-1

cdr3_aa: CASSLIAGGRETQYF
v_call: TRBV3-1
j_call: TRBJ2-5

cdr3_aa: CASSRRQGAAGELFF
v_call: TRBV3-1
j_call: TRBJ2-2

cdr3_aa: CASSWSKDQYF
v_call: TRBV11-2
j_call: TRBJ2-5

cdr3_aa: CASIGSHEQFF
v_call: TRBV4-1
j_call: TRBJ2-1

cdr3_aa: CASSQGLAGGGEQFF
v_call: TRBV4-1
j_call: TRBJ2-1